This T cell receptor beta chain is from a study of post-analysis software for immune sequencing data. Study details: Progressive-relapsing, secondary progressive and relapsing-remitting multiple sclerosis were among the disease courses included.

TCR beta libraries were prepared from cDNA with unique molecular identifiers. T cells numbering roughly 0.85 to 11 million gave rise to roughly 0.5 million cDNA molecules. TCRdb reprocessed the PCR reads via MiXCR and lists one record per CDR3 protein. This sample has roughly 800,000 distinct CDR3 sequences; roughly 27% occur once, and the top ten carry 0.55% to 0.65%. Worth noting for this clonotype: Its antigen is unidentified.

Study-wide points: Four or five TRBV segments, TRBV5-6, TRBV5-1 and TRBV20-1 among them, were found more frequent in patients than controls. Same-batch preparations were strongly co-clustered by F measure. Multiple sclerosis was associated with a significant reduction in normalized Chao1 diversity relative to controls.

Germline V gene sequence: CDR1 MGHDK, CDR2 SYGVNS. Deletions cut 4 bases from V and 7 bases from J, with 11 bases between. The CDR3 length is 14 residues. This receptor was obtained from a girl aged 5-17 years with multiple sclerosis. Sequences were obtained from blood. The chain links TRBV25-1 to TRBJ1-6; D might be TRBD1 (6 bases). CDR3 residues: CASSVSGQNSPLHF. The CDR3 nucleotides read TGTGCCAGCAGTGTTTCTGGACAGAATTCACCCCTCCACTTT.